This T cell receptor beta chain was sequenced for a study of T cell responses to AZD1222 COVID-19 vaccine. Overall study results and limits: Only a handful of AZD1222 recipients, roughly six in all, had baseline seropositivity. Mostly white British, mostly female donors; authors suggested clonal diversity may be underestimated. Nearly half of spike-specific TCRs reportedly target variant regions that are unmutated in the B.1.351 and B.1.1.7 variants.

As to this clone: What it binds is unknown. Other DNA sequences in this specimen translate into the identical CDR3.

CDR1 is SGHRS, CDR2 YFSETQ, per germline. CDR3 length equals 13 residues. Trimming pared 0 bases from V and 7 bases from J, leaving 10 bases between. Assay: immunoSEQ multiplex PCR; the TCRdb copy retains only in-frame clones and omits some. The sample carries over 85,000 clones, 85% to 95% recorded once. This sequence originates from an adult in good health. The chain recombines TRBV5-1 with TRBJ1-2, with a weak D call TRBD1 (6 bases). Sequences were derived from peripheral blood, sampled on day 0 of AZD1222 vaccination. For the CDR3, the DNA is TGCGCCAGCAGCTTGGGCGGGGGGCCTGGCTACACCTTC. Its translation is CASSLGGGPGYTF.